Listed here are 14 T cell receptor beta chains from one sample, sequenced in a study of shared clonotypes between healthy human individuals. Profiled with immunoSEQ multiplex PCR; TCRdb holds only in-frame clones, not every one. This sample has a few million clones, with approximately 95% found just once. The sequenced sample was naive CD4+ T cells from PBMCs. Documented subset: CD45RA+ positively selected. These TCRs come from a man aged 18 to 35 in good health. Some clones in this sample may be carry-over from other donors' samples.

V gene TRBV4-3 combines with J gene TRBJ1-3; D is undetermined. The germline gives CDR1 LGHNA, CDR2 YSLEER. There are 15 residues in the CDR3. V was pared by 3 bases and J by 2 bases, with 11 bases between. CDR3 residues: CASSHRHRPGNTIYF. In DNA, the CDR3 is TGCGCCAGCAGCCACCGGCATCGGCCTGGAAACACCATATATTTT.

Of note for this clone: At the DNA level, this CDR3 is encoded by other sequences in the same sample as well. V and J are TRBV18 and TRBJ2-7; 11 bases agree with TRBD1. Looked up from germline, CDR1 is KGHSH and CDR2 is LQKENI. The length of the CDR3 is 14 residues. V shed 5 bases and J 1 base; nucleotides not matched to a gene: 1. The CDR3: CASSGQGASYEQYF. The CDR3 DNA is TGTGCCAGCTCAGGACAGGGGGCGTCCTACGAGCAGTACTTC.

The CDR3 sequence: CASSPARASYEQYF. CDR3 bases: TGTGCCAGCAGTCCTGCAAGGGCGTCGTACGAGCAGTACTTC. The J gene is TRBJ2-5, the V gene TRBV28, with no clear D. The end of the DNA aligns better with TRBJ2-7, so the J call may be wrong. Germline assignment: CDR1 MDHEN and CDR2 SYDVKM. The CDR3 extends over 14 amino acids.

The CDR3 spells CASSSGRFEQYF. The DNA for the CDR3 is TGTGCCAGCAGCTCGGGCCGGTTCGAGCAGTACTTC. J is TRBJ2-7 and V is TRBV2; unclear D gene. The CDR3 loop spans 12 amino acids. Germline V lookup: CDR1 SNHLY, CDR2 FYNNEI. Trimming cost V 6 bases and J 6 bases, with 12 bases left between them.

The chain joins TRBV7-9 to TRBJ2-1; D is unclear. V was pared by 7 bases and J by 1 base, with 8 bases between. The germline gives CDR1 SEHNR, CDR2 FQNEAQ (reference sequence). The CDR3 loop spans 13 amino acids. The CDR3 nucleotides are TGTGCCAGCACCGCCGGGTCCTACAATGAGCAGTTCTTC. Translating gives CASTAGSYNEQFF. The entire variable domain, with the rest obtained from reference TRBV7-9 and TRBJ2-1, is as follows: DTGVSQNPRHKITKRGQNVTFRCDPISEHNRLYWYRQTLGQGPEFLTYFQNEAQLEKSRLLSDRFSAERPKGSFSTLEIQRTEQGDSAMYLCASTAGSYNEQFFGPGTRLTVL.

V and J are TRBV7-2 and TRBJ1-2; 9 positions match TRBD1. V shed 5 bases and J 8 bases; nucleotides not matched to a gene: 24. Germline V gives CDR1 SGHTA, CDR2 FQGNSA. The CDR3 loop spans 19 amino acids. The CDR3 coding sequence is TGTGCCAGCAGCGTTAGCTTACGGGATCCCGGGACAGGGTACAGGGGCTACACCTTC. Amino acid sequence: CASSVSLRDPGTGYRGYTF.

In regard to this clone: The sample has other DNA sequences that encode this CDR3 too. The gene calls are TRBV28 and TRBJ2-7, with D possibly TRBD2 on 6 matching bases. Germline CDR1 is MDHEN and CDR2 is SYDVKM. CDR3 length: 14 amino acids. Trimming removed 2 bases at V and 3 bases at J, with 11 bases between. The CDR3 loop reads CASSLGGSVYEQYF. For the CDR3, the DNA is TGTGCCAGCAGTTTAGGGGGGTCAGTCTACGAGCAGTACTTC.

V is TRBV7-3 and J is TRBJ1-1; D remains unclear. Germline loops: CDR1 SGHTA, CDR2 FQGTGA. There are 16 residues in the CDR3. V lost 5 bases to trimming and J lost 0 bases, with 16 bases between them. CDR3 loop: CASSPGLREMNTEAFF. The CDR3 region has the DNA TGTGCCAGCAGCCCTGGATTGCGGGAGATGAACACTGAAGCTTTCTTT.

This chain links TRBV5-1 with TRBJ1-3; 9 bases align to TRBD1. The CDR3 spans 16 residues. The J segment lost 3 bases and the V segment lost 2 bases, leaving 6 bases of the junction unmatched. Germline values: CDR1 SGHRS, CDR2 YFSETQ. The CDR3 DNA sequence: TGCGCCAGCAGCTTTACACAGGGGGCACGTGGAAACACCATATATTTT. It codes for CASSFTQGARGNTIYF. The full variable domain, rest sourced from reference TRBV5-1 and TRBJ1-3, is KAGVTQTPRYLIKTRGQQVTLSCSPISGHRSVSWYQQTPGQGLQFLFEYFSETQRNKGNFPGRFSGRQFSNSRSEMNVSTLELGDSALYLCASSFTQGARGNTIYFGEGSWLTVV.

V usage is TRBV18 and J usage is TRBJ1-5, with 8 bases lining up with TRBD1. V lost 1 base and J lost 6; bases outside the gene matches: 8. The germline V gene encodes CDR1 KGHSH and CDR2 LQKENI. This CDR3 region has 16 residues. CDR3 in amino acids: CASSPLHRGSGQPQHF. The CDR3 coding sequence is TGTGCCAGCTCACCACTTCACAGGGGGTCGGGTCAGCCCCAGCATTTT.

J is TRBJ2-1 and V is TRBV5-1, with 11 bases fitting TRBD2. With 0 bases clipped from V and 7 bases from J, the junction kept 3 bases outside the gene matches. Germline CDR1 is SGHRS and CDR2 is YFSETQ. The CDR3 consists of 15 residues. The CDR3 DNA reads TGCGCCAGCAGCTTGGAGGCTAGCGGGGGGAATGAGCAGTTCTTC. It codes for CASSLEASGGNEQFF.

V usage is TRBV6-5 and J usage is TRBJ1-1, with TRBD1 identical over 9 bases. Germline CDR1 is MNHEY and CDR2 is SVGAGI. This CDR3 comprises 15 residues. Trimming cost V 6 bases and J 5 bases; bases outside gene matches: 10. CDR3 DNA: TGTGCCAGCAGGCGCGGCCTCGGACAGGGGACTGAAGCTTTCTTT. Amino acids: CASRRGLGQGTEAFF.

The J gene is TRBJ2-3, the V gene TRBV6-6, with D uncertain. Trimming left V 8 bases short and J 6 bases short, with 21 bases between. The CDR3 contains 15 residues. Germline V CDR1 and CDR2: MNHNY, SVGAGI (reference sequence). This chain's CDR3 is CASADRAAQTDTQYF. In DNA, the CDR3 is TGTGCCAGCGCCGACCGGGCCGCCCAGACGGATACGCAGTATTTT.

The chain uses TRBV7-2 and TRBJ2-7; D ambiguous. Germline values: CDR1 SGHTA, CDR2 FQGNSA. V lost 3 bases to trimming and J lost 5 bases, with 14 bases between them. This CDR3 is built from 14 residues. In nucleotides, the CDR3 is TGTGCCAGCAGCTTGTATGCGGTAATCCACGAGCAGTACTTC. It translates to CASSLYAVIHEQYF. The entire variable domain, with the rest obtained from reference TRBV7-2 and TRBJ2-7, is as follows: GAGVSQSPSNKVTEKGKDVELRCDPISGHTALYWYRQSLGQGLEFLIYFQGNSAPDKSGLPSDRFSAERTGGSVSTLTIQRTQQEDSAVYLCASSLYAVIHEQYFGPGTRLTVT.